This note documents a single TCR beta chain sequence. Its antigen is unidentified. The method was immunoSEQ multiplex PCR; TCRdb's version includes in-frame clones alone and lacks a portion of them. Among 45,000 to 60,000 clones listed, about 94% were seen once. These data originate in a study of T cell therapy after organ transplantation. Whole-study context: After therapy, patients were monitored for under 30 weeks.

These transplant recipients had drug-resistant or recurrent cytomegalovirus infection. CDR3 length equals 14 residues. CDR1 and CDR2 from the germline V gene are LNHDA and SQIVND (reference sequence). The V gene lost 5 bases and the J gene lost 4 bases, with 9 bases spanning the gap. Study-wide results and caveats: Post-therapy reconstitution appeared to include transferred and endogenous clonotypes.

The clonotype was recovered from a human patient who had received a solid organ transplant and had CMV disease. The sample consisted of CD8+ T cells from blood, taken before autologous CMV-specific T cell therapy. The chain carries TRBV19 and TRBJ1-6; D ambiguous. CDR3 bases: TGTGCCAGTAGTCTCCGGGATTATAATTCACCCCTCCACTTT. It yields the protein CASSLRDYNSPLHF.